The text below deals with one TCR beta chain. The assay was immunoSEQ multiplex PCR, and TCRdb's table has in-frame clones only and misses some. Found here are fewer than 25,000 clones, less than 95% of them singletons; the top ten hold about 4%. This sample is drawn from a study of blood T cell repertoires in COVID-19. Whole-study context: The origin of the acute and convalescent COVID-19 samples was the United States, Italy and Spain.

Germline V gives CDR1 SGDLS, CDR2 YYNGEE. V lost 0 bases and J lost 3; bases outside the gene matches: 7. This CDR3 is 16 amino acids long. The source of this sequence is a human donor in a cohort sampled during active COVID-19. The sequenced sample was peripheral blood. The chain uses TRBV9 and TRBJ1-1; TRBD1 matches 8 bases. The CDR3 here is CASSVGVRGPDTEAFF. The CDR3 DNA follows: TGTGCCAGCAGCGTAGGTGTCAGGGGGCCGGACACTGAAGCTTTCTTT.